The 6 T cell receptor beta chains below all came from one sample that was sequenced in a study of response to subunit inactivated influenza vaccine. Using its own MiXCR run on the RT-PCR reads, TCRdb lists one record per CDR3 protein. The data show 500,000 to 550,000 distinct CDR3 sequences, approximately 7.6% seen once. The source was PBMCs from blood, collected roughly 24 months after vaccination. Every receptor here comes from a man aged 50 to 69 who received an inactivated influenza vaccine.

V is TRBV19 and J is TRBJ1-4, with D perhaps TRBD1 (5 bases). Between the trimmed V and J ends, which lost 10 bases and 3 bases, there was a span of 15 bases. This CDR3 contains 14 residues. Germline assignment: CDR1 LNHDA and CDR2 SQIVND (reference sequence). As DNA, the CDR3 is TGTGCCAACATGGGACTGGGAGCTAATGAAAAACTGTTTTTT. Amino acids: CANMGLGANEKLFF.

This clonotype was seen a few times. The V and J genes are TRBV5-1 and TRBJ1-2; the D gene is possibly TRBD1 (6 bases). V was trimmed by 2 bases and J by 6 bases, leaving 11 bases between them. This CDR3 comprises 13 residues. CDR1 is SGHRS, CDR2 YFSETQ, per germline. The CDR3 DNA reads as TGCGCCAGCAGCTTTACAGGGTCGGATGGCTACACCTTC. Translating it yields CASSFTGSDGYTF.

The gene calls are TRBV12-3 or TRBV12-4 and TRBJ2-5; D is undetermined. V was cut by 5 bases and J by 5 bases, with 12 bases left in between. The CDR3 has 13 amino acids. CDR3: CASSRRRSETQYF. The CDR3 bases are TGTGCCAGCAGTCGGAGAAGGAGCGAGACCCAGTACTTC.

This clonotype was picked up a small number of times. The CDR3 DNA reads as TGTGCCAGCAGCCGACGTTACACCGGGGAGCTGTTTTTT. Residues: CASSRRYTGELFF. The rearrangement joins TRBV3-1 to TRBJ2-2; D remains unclear. The CDR3 runs 13 residues. Trimming pared 4 bases from V and 3 bases from J, leaving 6 bases between. Germline-derived CDR1 and CDR2 are LGHDT and YNNKEL (reference sequence).

This clonotype was counted ten times or more. The chain combines TRBV25-1 with TRBJ1-4; maybe TRBD1 (5 bases). This CDR3 spans 14 amino acids. The germline CDR1 and CDR2 sequences are MGHDK and SYGVNS. Deletions cut 2 bases from V and 4 bases from J, with 8 bases between. As DNA, the CDR3 is TGTGCCAGCAGTGAACGGGGGGTTAATGAAAAACTGTTTTTT. Translated, it gives CASSERGVNEKLFF.

This clonotype was observed a handful of times. This chain connects TRBV3-1 to TRBJ2-5; D might be TRBD2 (5 bases). This CDR3 has 15 amino acids. Germline CDR1 and CDR2: LGHDT and YNNKEL (reference sequence). Trimming removed 5 bases at V and 2 bases at J, with 15 bases between. The chain's CDR3 is CASSIRTGIQETQYF. CDR3 in DNA: TGTGCCAGCAGCATTCGGACGGGGATTCAAGAGACCCAGTACTTC.